What follows is one T cell receptor beta chain and its context. Its antigen is not identified. This specimen belongs to a study of cytomegalovirus exposure and HLA in healthy donors. Study context: The Caucasian-associated ancestry cluster contained about 80% of the approximately 420 genotyped donors. Study-level points and caveats: Most TCR sequences were rare, but some public TCRs occurred in many donors.

The PCR used 60 Vbeta and 13 Jbeta primers. Clones were read by immunoSEQ multiplex PCR, and TCRdb kept only the in-frame ones, dropping some. Of under 300,000 clones listed, around 90% are singletons. Germline loops: CDR1 MGHRA, CDR2 YSYEKL. This CDR3 is 15 amino acids long. V shed 1 base and J shed 2 bases, with 10 bases lying between them. This receptor was identified in a girl aged 2 to 10 in good health and CMV-seronegative. This chain links TRBV4-1 with TRBJ2-3; D is uncertain. Sequenced: PBMCs. CDR3 loop: CASSQVPTNTDTQYF. The CDR3, as DNA: TGCGCCAGCAGCCAAGTTCCGACAAACACAGATACGCAGTATTTT.